This T cell receptor (beta chain) derives from a study of cytotoxic CD8 clonotypes in ibrutinib-treated CLL (dated by TCRdb to 2020 to 2022). Concerning the study at large: In this cohort, over 14 patients were treatment-naive and approximately 10 were relapsed/refractory, while some 18 had unmutated IGHV. Of the 70 to 90 people in the trial, around 25 had longitudinal samples available. All remission and progressive disease samples were collected while patients were still receiving ibrutinib. Cryopreserved peripheral blood mononuclear cells were collected at three points: before therapy, at response, and at either sustained remission or disease progression. Response samples were taken after a median of roughly a year on treatment, ranging from about 6 to 40 months. On average, each sample had approximately 260,000 productive templates and more than 75,000 productive rearrangements. Partial responses were observed in approximately 24 patients and complete responses in 2; after a median follow-up of 68 months, remission was maintained in approximately 14 patients and progression was observed in approximately twelve.

V drops 0 bases and J drops 11 bases, leaving 22 bases in between. The CDR3 runs 16 amino acids, cysteine and phenylalanine included. Kept here is only the CDR3 DNA, which spans 48 bases and is read in frame from base 1. CDR1 is given as MNHNY and CDR2 as SVGAGI, both from the germline V gene (reference sequence). The goal of deep resolution MiSeq sequencing was a depth between 1 in 1 million and 1 in 200,000 T cells, and coverage averaged 10x per clonotype. The immunoSEQ hsTCRB Kit was used to generate the TCR beta libraries. Under the source paper's analysis protocol: Data were analyzed with ImmunoSEQ Data Assistant and ImmunoSEQ Analyzer, with V, D and J genes assigned per IMGT definitions. Clonality, with values ranging from 0 to 1, was calculated as one minus the normalized Shannon entropy of productive rearrangement frequencies. Only overrepresented clonotypes making up at least 0.05% of each patient's repertoire were included in the public clonotype analysis. Approximately 12 repertoires from age-matched healthy donors, obtained from immuneACCESS, served as clonality controls. In TCRdb, the immuneACCESS table is reduced to in-frame sequences with V and J assigned. These tables do not hold every clone; where another copy was compared, an unresolved V gene accounts for under half, and the others remain unexplained. That table furnishes V, J and clone size, whereas the DNA furnished D and trimming. The sample table shows under 150,000 clones, and approximately 90% are seen once. 9.5% to 14% of the sample comes from the top ten.

The time point label, as the study defines it: approximately eleven months on ibrutinib. For TCR beta library preparation, roughly 2.2 micrograms of genomic DNA were isolated from cryopreserved PBMCs. Longitudinal blood samples from CLL patients receiving ibrutinib monotherapy were subjected to high-throughput TCR beta sequencing. The patients were enrolled in a single-center, open-label phase 2 trial of ibrutinib monotherapy. In regard to this clone: The antigen it binds to is not known. The sample holds no much larger clone one base away, and base qualities are not on file.

Study-wide conclusions, independent of this receptor: At baseline, clonality was higher than in age-matched healthy donors and showed a strong correlation with circulating CD8+ T-cell counts. Sustained-remission and progressing patients did not have matched sampling times, and lymph node repertoires were not examined. Public clonotypes were found to be uncommon and were observed to contract or remain stable during treatment; the increase in clonality was shown to reflect expansion of private clonotypes at ibrutinib response. Clonality increased at ibrutinib response, stayed stable in sustained remission, and fell back toward baseline at progression.

The origin of this receptor is a human donor with chronic lymphocytic leukemia. The source was PBMCs, collected after 12 months of ibrutinib treatment. The sequence joins TRBV6-6 to TRBJ1-1, with no confident D gene call. The CDR3 reads as follows: CASSYSVSRLDDAAFF. The DNA sequence reads TGTGCCAGCAGTTACTCGGTGAGCAGGTTGGACGATGCGGCTTTCTTT.